These 10 T cell receptor beta chains were sequenced from one sample in a study of blood T cell repertoires in COVID-19 (TCRdb year 2020). Library generation was performed with the immunoSEQ multiplex PCR assay. TCRdb retrieved this table from immuneACCESS and kept in-frame rearrangements only. Not all clones are present; in checked studies, unresolved V genes account for under half, and no reason is known for the remainder. In all, the sample holds some 370,000 clones, and approximately 89% of those were seen once. The biggest ten clones account for about 10% of the sample. Sequenced: peripheral blood. The receptors originated from a woman aged 25 to 39 with COVID-19, enrolled during active disease.

This chain uses TRBV19 with TRBJ2-3; TRBD1 might be the D (6 bases). V dropped 7 bases and J dropped 2 bases, with 22 bases sitting between them. Per the germline V gene, CDR1 is LNHDA and CDR2 is SQIVND (reference sequence). The CDR3 length is 17 residues. The CDR3 is CASTPQGPLPSTDTQYF. For the CDR3, the DNA is TGTGCCAGTACCCCCCAGGGGCCCCTTCCCTCCACAGATACGCAGTATTTT.

J is TRBJ2-1 and V is TRBV11-3; a weak D match, TRBD2 (6 bases). The CDR3 runs 16 residues. Trimming took off 5 bases at V and 9 bases at J, with 23 bases between the two ends. Germline lookup yields CDR1 SGHNT and CDR2 YENEEA. In nucleotides, the CDR3 is TGTGCCAGCAGCCTTTATACGGGAGCGGGTAAACTTGAGCAGTTCTTC. This codes for CASSLYTGAGKLEQFF.

The chain links TRBV7-3 to TRBJ2-1, with 10 bases lining up with TRBD2. J lost 8 bases, V lost 5 bases, and 6 bases had no gene match. Germline CDR1 and CDR2: SGHTA and FQGTGA. The CDR3 has 14 amino acids. CDR3 in DNA: TGTGCCAGCAGCCCTAGCGGGAGTGGGTATGAGCAGTTCTTC. Protein: CASSPSGSGYEQFF.

V is TRBV29-1 and J is TRBJ1-2; D unresolved. Per the germline V gene, CDR1 is SQVTM and CDR2 is ANQGSEA. The CDR3 is made up of 11 amino acids. V dropped 0 bases and J dropped 8 bases, with 7 bases sitting between them. CDR3 residues: CSVEESKGYTF. CDR3 nucleotides: TGCAGCGTTGAAGAGAGCAAAGGCTACACCTTC.

V usage is TRBV5-8 and J usage is TRBJ2-5; 9 bases fit TRBD2. The CDR3 extends over 17 amino acids. Germline CDR1 is SGHTS and CDR2 is YDEGEE. Losses at the gene ends were 0 bases for V and 3 bases for J; bases not matched to a gene: 9. This CDR3 reads CASSLALAGVPKETQYF. The CDR3 DNA is TGTGCCAGCAGCTTGGCTTTAGCGGGAGTCCCTAAAGAGACCCAGTACTTC.

This clone showed up just a few times. The limits of the CDR3 on the DNA are not certain, so only TCRdb's listed CDR3 is given. This rearrangement joins TRBV19 to TRBJ1-1; whether TRBD1, the table's D call, matches the DNA was not checked. Germline CDR1 and CDR2: LNHDA and SQIVND (reference sequence). The CDR3 is made up of 12 amino acids, end residues included. CDR3: CASSVGQGIPFF.

V is TRBV7-6 and J is TRBJ2-1; TRBD2 might be the D (6 bases). Germline V gene sequence: CDR1 SGHVS, CDR2 FNYEAQ. The CDR3 sequence is 15 residues long. Trimming shortened V by 2 bases and J by 2 bases, and 10 bases separated the two germline ends. CDR3 sequence (DNA): TGTGCCAGCAGCTTACTAGCGCGCACCTACAATGAGCAGTTCTTC. Protein: CASSLLARTYNEQFF.

The rearrangement uses TRBV29-1 and TRBJ2-1; D is ambiguous. The V gene's germline CDR1 is SQVTM and CDR2 ANQGSEA. The CDR3 sequence is 14 residues long. Trimming removed 0 bases from V and 7 bases from J, with 13 bases in between. The CDR3 region is CSVEDIAKGNEQFF. CDR3 DNA sequence: TGCAGCGTTGAAGATATAGCCAAAGGAAATGAGCAGTTCTTC.

The chain carries TRBV28 and TRBJ1-5, with D perhaps matching TRBD1 (6 bases). Trimming left V 7 bases short and J 4 bases short, with 11 bases between. This CDR3 has 13 amino acids. Germline V CDR1 and CDR2: MDHEN, SYDVKM. CDR3 DNA: TGTGCCAGCATGGACAGCTGGAATCAGCCCCAGCATTTT. Protein sequence: CASMDSWNQPQHF.

This chain's CDR3 is CASSFLSSGRTYEQYF. CDR3 coding DNA: TGCGCCAGCAGCTTCCTATCTAGCGGGAGGACCTACGAGCAGTACTTC. V is TRBV5-1 and J is TRBJ2-7, with 11 bases that match TRBD2. The CDR3 totals 16 residues. After removal of 2 bases from V and 2 bases from J, the junction contained 6 bases not matched to a gene. The germline CDR1 and CDR2 sequences are SGHRS and YFSETQ.